This is a list of T cell receptor beta chains from one sample in a study of control samples from healthy donors and cancer patients. Profiled with immunoSEQ multiplex PCR; TCRdb holds only in-frame clones, not every one. The data show hundreds of thousands of clones, about 93% seen once. Input material: PBMCs. These receptors came from a man aged 35-49 years with head and neck cancer. Both conserved end residues are part of each CDR3. Each record gives: clone size, V gene, D gene, J gene, CDR3 DNA, CDR3 protein. D genes are given only for firm matches. For some rows the clone size is stated as once, few or many, or as a class when expanded; others skip it.

clone_size: -
v_call: TRBV7-9
d_call: -
j_call: TRBJ2-2
cdr3_nt: TGTGCCAGCAGCTTGGGTAGTGGGACCGGGGAGCTGTTTTTT
cdr3_aa: CASSLGSGTGELFF

clone_size: -
v_call: TRBV29-1
d_call: -
j_call: TRBJ2-2
cdr3_nt: TGCAGCGTCCGGGACACCAACACCGGGGAGCTGTTTTTT
cdr3_aa: CSVRDTNTGELFF

clone_size: -
v_call: TRBV24-1
d_call: -
j_call: TRBJ1-2
cdr3_nt: TGTGCCACCAGGACTACAGCCGACAACTATGGCTACACCTTC
cdr3_aa: CATRTTADNYGYTF

clone_size: -
v_call: TRBV20-1
d_call: -
j_call: TRBJ1-2
cdr3_nt: TGCAGTGCTAGTCCGACAGCCAACTATGGCTACACCTTC
cdr3_aa: CSASPTANYGYTF

clone_size: -
v_call: TRBV6-2/TRBV6-3
d_call: -
j_call: TRBJ1-2
cdr3_nt: TGTGCCAGCAGTTACGGAAACTATGGCTACACCTTC
cdr3_aa: CASSYGNYGYTF

clone_size: once
v_call: TRBV9
d_call: -
j_call: TRBJ1-5
cdr3_nt: TGTGCCAGCAGCAAAGGAGGGAACAATCAGCCCCAGCATTTT
cdr3_aa: CASSKGGNNQPQHF

clone_size: few
v_call: TRBV11-3
d_call: TRBD2
j_call: TRBJ2-7
cdr3_nt: TGTGCCAGCAGCCGCGGACTAGCGGGGATTTACGAGCAGTACTTC
cdr3_aa: CASSRGLAGIYEQYF

clone_size: -
v_call: TRBV27
d_call: -
j_call: TRBJ2-5
cdr3_nt: TGTGCCAGCAGTTTAGGACCTCCCGGATTCCAAGAGACCCAGTACTTC
cdr3_aa: CASSLGPPGFQETQYF

clone_size: -
v_call: TRBV28
d_call: -
j_call: TRBJ1-1
cdr3_nt: TGTGCCAGCCACGGGGGTCGGGTCAAATGGGCTGAAGCTTTCTTT
cdr3_aa: CASHGGRVKWAEAFF

clone_size: -
v_call: TRBV5-1
d_call: -
j_call: TRBJ2-6
cdr3_nt: TGCGCCAGCAGCTTGGGAGGGGAGTTAGGGGCCAACGTCCTGACTTTC
cdr3_aa: CASSLGGELGANVLTF

clone_size: -
v_call: TRBV3-1/TRBV3-2
d_call: TRBD1
j_call: TRBJ1-1
cdr3_nt: TGTGCCAGCAGCCTACAGGGGGGGTCTGAAGCTTTCTTT
cdr3_aa: CASSLQGGSEAFF

clone_size: -
v_call: TRBV15
d_call: -
j_call: TRBJ1-1
cdr3_nt: TGTGCCACCAGCAGAGCGGGGAGCGGCGCTCAAGCTTTCTTT
cdr3_aa: CATSRAGSGAQAFF

clone_size: -
v_call: TRBV7-9
d_call: TRBD1
j_call: TRBJ1-2
cdr3_nt: TGTGCCAGCAGCCTATCCGGGACAGCCTTCTCTAACTATGGCTACACCTTC
cdr3_aa: CASSLSGTAFSNYGYTF

clone_size: -
v_call: TRBV28
d_call: TRBD1
j_call: TRBJ1-5
cdr3_nt: TGTGCCAGCAGATCTCCTCTAAGACAGGGGAGTAATCAGCCCCAGCATTTT
cdr3_aa: CASRSPLRQGSNQPQHF

clone_size: -
v_call: TRBV7-2
d_call: -
j_call: TRBJ1-1
cdr3_nt: TGTGCCAGCAGCTTAGCAGGGTCTAATGAAGCTTTCTTT
cdr3_aa: CASSLAGSNEAFF

clone_size: -
v_call: TRBV11-3
d_call: TRBD1
j_call: TRBJ2-2
cdr3_nt: TGTGCCAGCAGCCTACAGGGGGGCCGAAACACCGGGGAGCTGTTTTTT
cdr3_aa: CASSLQGGRNTGELFF

clone_size: -
v_call: TRBV19
d_call: TRBD1
j_call: TRBJ2-7
cdr3_nt: TGTGCCAGTAGTGCCGGGACAGAGTCTTACGAGCAGTACTTC
cdr3_aa: CASSAGTESYEQYF

clone_size: once
v_call: TRBV28
d_call: TRBD1
j_call: TRBJ1-4
cdr3_nt: TGTGCCAGCAGTTTTGGTACAGGGGCTCGTGAAAAACTGTTTTTT
cdr3_aa: CASSFGTGAREKLFF

clone_size: -
v_call: TRBV20-1
d_call: TRBD2
j_call: TRBJ2-7
cdr3_nt: TGCAGTGCTAGTGGGCCGGGGGGTCTGTACGAGCAGTACTTC
cdr3_aa: CSASGPGGLYEQYF

clone_size: -
v_call: TRBV6-5
d_call: -
j_call: TRBJ1-3
cdr3_nt: TGTGCCAGCAGTTCCCCGGGTAGGGGTCCCGGAAACACCATATATTTT
cdr3_aa: CASSSPGRGPGNTIYF

clone_size: -
v_call: TRBV27
d_call: -
j_call: TRBJ2-7
cdr3_nt: TGTGCCAGCAGTACCCCCTACGAGCAGTACTTC
cdr3_aa: CASSTPYEQYF

clone_size: -
v_call: TRBV7-8
d_call: TRBD1
j_call: TRBJ2-3
cdr3_nt: TGTGCCAGCAGCTCACAGGGGAAACCCACAGATACGCAGTATTTT
cdr3_aa: CASSSQGKPTDTQYF

clone_size: -
v_call: TRBV12-3/TRBV12-4
d_call: TRBD2
j_call: TRBJ2-1
cdr3_nt: TGTGCCAGCAGCCCAGAGCGGGAGGATGAGCAGTTCTTC
cdr3_aa: CASSPEREDEQFF

clone_size: -
v_call: TRBV29-1
d_call: TRBD1
j_call: TRBJ1-4
cdr3_nt: TGCAGCGTTACAGGGGAAGGGTCTAATGAAAAACTGTTTTTT
cdr3_aa: CSVTGEGSNEKLFF

clone_size: once
v_call: TRBV6-2/TRBV6-3
d_call: -
j_call: TRBJ1-1
cdr3_nt: TGTGCCAGCAGTTACTATGGTGCAGGCCAAGCAGCTTTCTTT
cdr3_aa: CASSYYGAGQAAFF

clone_size: -
v_call: TRBV27
d_call: TRBD2
j_call: TRBJ2-7
cdr3_nt: TGTGCCAGCAGTGACCTTTCCGGGGGGTTCAGCTCCTACGAGCAGTACTTC
cdr3_aa: CASSDLSGGFSSYEQYF

clone_size: -
v_call: TRBV28
d_call: TRBD1
j_call: TRBJ2-3
cdr3_nt: TGTGCCAGCAGTTCCCCCACCTCCGGACAGGGGAAGAGCACAGATACGCAGTATTTT
cdr3_aa: CASSSPTSGQGKSTDTQYF

clone_size: -
v_call: TRBV2
d_call: TRBD1
j_call: TRBJ2-1
cdr3_nt: TGTGCCAGCAGTCAGGGACAGGGACGCTACAATGAGCAGTTCTTC
cdr3_aa: CASSQGQGRYNEQFF

clone_size: -
v_call: TRBV10-3
d_call: TRBD1
j_call: TRBJ2-1
cdr3_nt: TGTGCCATCAGTGACCCCACAGGGGCTGGGAATGAGCAGTTCTTC
cdr3_aa: CAISDPTGAGNEQFF

clone_size: -
v_call: TRBV27
d_call: -
j_call: TRBJ2-3
cdr3_nt: TGTGCCATCGGACTGGATACGCAGTATTTT
cdr3_aa: CAIGLDTQYF

clone_size: -
v_call: TRBV20-1
d_call: -
j_call: TRBJ2-5
cdr3_nt: TGCAGTGCCTACTTCCAAGAGACCCAGTACTTC
cdr3_aa: CSAYFQETQYF

clone_size: -
v_call: TRBV18
d_call: TRBD1
j_call: TRBJ1-1
cdr3_nt: TGTGCCAGCTCGATCGGACAGGGGAGCACTGAAGCTTTCTTT
cdr3_aa: CASSIGQGSTEAFF

clone_size: -
v_call: TRBV7-9
d_call: TRBD1
j_call: TRBJ2-7
cdr3_nt: TGTGCCAGCAGCTTACTCCTCCGGGACAGGTACGAGCAGTACTTC
cdr3_aa: CASSLLLRDRYEQYF

clone_size: -
v_call: TRBV3-1/TRBV3-2
d_call: TRBD2
j_call: TRBJ2-4
cdr3_nt: TGTGCCAGCAGCCAGACTAGCGGGAGCTACATTCAGTACTTC
cdr3_aa: CASSQTSGSYIQYF

clone_size: -
v_call: TRBV9
d_call: -
j_call: TRBJ2-7
cdr3_nt: TGTGCCAGCAGCTTTGGGGCCGGGACCTCCTACGAGCAGTACTTC
cdr3_aa: CASSFGAGTSYEQYF

clone_size: -
v_call: TRBV9
d_call: TRBD1
j_call: TRBJ1-1
cdr3_nt: TGTGCCAGCAGCGTAAACATGGACAGGGAGGCTTTCTTT
cdr3_aa: CASSVNMDREAFF

clone_size: -
v_call: TRBV18
d_call: -
j_call: TRBJ1-2
cdr3_nt: TGTGCCAGCTCACCCGAACAGGGCCCTTACTATGGCTACACCTTC
cdr3_aa: CASSPEQGPYYGYTF

clone_size: once
v_call: TRBV3-1/TRBV3-2
d_call: -
j_call: TRBJ2-7
cdr3_nt: TGTGCCAGCAGCCAAGATATGACGAGTTCCTACGAGCAGTACTTC
cdr3_aa: CASSQDMTSSYEQYF

clone_size: -
v_call: TRBV10-3
d_call: -
j_call: TRBJ2-3
cdr3_nt: TGTGCCATCGCTAGCACAGATACGCAGTATTTT
cdr3_aa: CAIASTDTQYF

clone_size: -
v_call: TRBV11-2
d_call: -
j_call: TRBJ2-7
cdr3_nt: TGTGCCAGCAGCTTAGATGGGCCTTCCGCAGCCTACGAGCAGTACTTC
cdr3_aa: CASSLDGPSAAYEQYF

clone_size: once
v_call: TRBV6-5
d_call: -
j_call: TRBJ1-2
cdr3_nt: TGTGCCAGCAGGGGTCAGAGCCCGGGAGAATATGGCTACACCTTC
cdr3_aa: CASRGQSPGEYGYTF

clone_size: -
v_call: TRBV12-3/TRBV12-4
d_call: -
j_call: TRBJ2-7
cdr3_nt: TGTGCCAGCAGGGCGAGCGGACCCTACGAGCAGTACTTC
cdr3_aa: CASRASGPYEQYF